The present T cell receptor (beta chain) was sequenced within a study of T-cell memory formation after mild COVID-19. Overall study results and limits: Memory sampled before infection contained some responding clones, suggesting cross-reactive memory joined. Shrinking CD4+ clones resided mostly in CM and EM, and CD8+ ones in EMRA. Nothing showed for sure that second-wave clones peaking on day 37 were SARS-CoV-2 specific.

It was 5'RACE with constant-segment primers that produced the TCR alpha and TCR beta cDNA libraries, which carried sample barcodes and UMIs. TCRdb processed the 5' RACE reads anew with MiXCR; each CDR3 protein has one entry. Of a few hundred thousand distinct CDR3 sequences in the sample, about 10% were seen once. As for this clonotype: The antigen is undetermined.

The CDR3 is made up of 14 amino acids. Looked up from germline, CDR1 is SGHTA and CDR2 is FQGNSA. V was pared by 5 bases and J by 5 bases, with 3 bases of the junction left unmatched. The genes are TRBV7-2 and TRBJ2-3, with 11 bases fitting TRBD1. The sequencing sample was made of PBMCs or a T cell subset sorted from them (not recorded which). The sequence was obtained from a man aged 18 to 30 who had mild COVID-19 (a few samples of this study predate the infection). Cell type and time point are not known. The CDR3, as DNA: TGTGCCAGCAGCCAGGACAGGGGGCGAGATACGCAGTATTTT. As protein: CASSQDRGRDTQYF.